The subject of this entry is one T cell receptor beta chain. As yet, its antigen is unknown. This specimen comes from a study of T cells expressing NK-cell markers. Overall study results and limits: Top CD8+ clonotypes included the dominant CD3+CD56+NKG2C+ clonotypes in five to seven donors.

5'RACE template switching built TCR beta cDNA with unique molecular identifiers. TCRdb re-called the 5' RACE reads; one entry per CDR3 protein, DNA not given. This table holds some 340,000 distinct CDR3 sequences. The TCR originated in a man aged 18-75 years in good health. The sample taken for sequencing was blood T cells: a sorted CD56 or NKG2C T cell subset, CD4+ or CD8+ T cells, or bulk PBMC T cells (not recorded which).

The CDR3 here is CSARVQGRDGYTF. This chain links TRBV20-1 with TRBJ1-2; TCRdb gives TRBD1 as the D gene, but with no DNA this cannot be confirmed. In germline, CDR1 is DFQATT, CDR2 SNEGSKA (reference sequence). This CDR3 is built from 13 residues.